Listed below are T cell receptor beta chains from one sample, sequenced in a study of identical twins. TCRdb redid the calling of the 5' RACE reads with MiXCR, one entry per CDR3 protein. The sample contains approximately 890,000 distinct CDR3 sequences, over 9% of which appear only once. These data were likewise used in another study, on yellow fever vaccine responses in identical twins.

Material: PBMCs. The receptors were sampled from a woman aged 18-29 years in good health. Each CDR3 is given with its conserved first and last residue. D genes are given only for firm matches. A clone size is listed for some rows: how often the clone was seen (once, few, many), or a class if it is expanded.

d_gene: -
abundance: -
j_gene: TRBJ2-1
v_gene: TRBV15
CDR3aa: CATSLLATGINNEQFF
CDR3nt: TGTGCCACCAGCCTCCTAGCCACAGGTATCAACAATGAGCAGTTCTTC

d_gene: -
abundance: many
j_gene: TRBJ1-5
v_gene: TRBV3-1
CDR3aa: CASSQADNQPQHF
CDR3nt: TGTGCCAGCAGCCAAGCCGACAATCAGCCCCAGCATTTT

d_gene: -
abundance: few
j_gene: TRBJ1-6
v_gene: TRBV7-9
CDR3aa: CASSDIAQYGNSPLHF
CDR3nt: TGTGCCAGCAGCGACATTGCACAATATGGAAATTCACCCCTCCACTTT

d_gene: TRBD1
abundance: -
j_gene: TRBJ2-5
v_gene: TRBV29-1
CDR3aa: CSVPKGAQKETQYF
CDR3nt: TGCAGCGTCCCAAAGGGGGCCCAGAAAGAGACCCAGTACTTC

d_gene: TRBD2
abundance: -
j_gene: TRBJ2-1
v_gene: TRBV7-8
CDR3aa: CASSVRAGVTYNEQFF
CDR3nt: TGTGCCAGCAGCGTAAGAGCGGGAGTGACCTACAATGAGCAGTTCTTC

d_gene: -
abundance: many
j_gene: TRBJ1-2
v_gene: TRBV7-8
CDR3aa: CASSRSGVGFYGYTF
CDR3nt: TGTGCCAGCAGCCGTTCCGGGGTAGGGTTCTATGGCTACACCTTC

d_gene: -
abundance: few
j_gene: TRBJ2-5
v_gene: TRBV4-2
CDR3aa: CASSQVPGRKETQYF
CDR3nt: TGTGCCAGCAGCCAAGTACCGGGACGGAAAGAGACCCAGTACTTC

d_gene: TRBD2
abundance: many
j_gene: TRBJ2-3
v_gene: TRBV10-2
CDR3aa: CASSVLGLATDTQYF
CDR3nt: TGCGCCAGCAGTGTCTTGGGACTAGCCACAGATACGCAGTATTTT

d_gene: -
abundance: few
j_gene: TRBJ2-1
v_gene: TRBV12-3/TRBV12-4
CDR3aa: CASSTPLLEGEQFF
CDR3nt: TGTGCCAGCAGCACCCCCCTACTAGAGGGTGAGCAGTTCTTC

d_gene: -
abundance: few
j_gene: TRBJ2-3
v_gene: TRBV24-1
CDR3aa: CATKPNRGTDTQYF
CDR3nt: TGTGCCACCAAACCCAACAGGGGCACAGATACGCAGTATTTT

d_gene: TRBD1
abundance: few
j_gene: TRBJ1-2
v_gene: TRBV7-9
CDR3aa: CASSLVIGTGANYGYTF
CDR3nt: TGTGCCAGCAGCTTAGTTATCGGGACAGGGGCGAACTATGGCTACACCTTC

d_gene: -
abundance: many
j_gene: TRBJ2-3
v_gene: TRBV27
CDR3aa: CASSRDASTDTQYF
CDR3nt: TGTGCCAGCAGTCGGGACGCTAGCACAGATACGCAGTATTTT

d_gene: -
abundance: many
j_gene: TRBJ1-2
v_gene: TRBV3-1
CDR3aa: CASSQSGQVHYGYTF
CDR3nt: TGTGCCAGCAGCCAATCGGGGCAGGTCCACTATGGCTACACCTTC